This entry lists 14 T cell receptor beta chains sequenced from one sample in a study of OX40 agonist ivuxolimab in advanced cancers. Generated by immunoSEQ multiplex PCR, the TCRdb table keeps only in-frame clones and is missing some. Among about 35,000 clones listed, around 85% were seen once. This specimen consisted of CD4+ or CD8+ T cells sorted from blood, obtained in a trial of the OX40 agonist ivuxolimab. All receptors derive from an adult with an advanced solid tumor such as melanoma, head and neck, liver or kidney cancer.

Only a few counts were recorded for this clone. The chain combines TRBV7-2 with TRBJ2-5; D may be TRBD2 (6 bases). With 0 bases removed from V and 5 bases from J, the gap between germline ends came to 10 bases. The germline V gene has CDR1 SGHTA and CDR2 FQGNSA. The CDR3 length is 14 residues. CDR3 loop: CASSLAGGGETQYF. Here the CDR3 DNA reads TGTGCCAGCAGCTTAGCGGGAGGAGGGGAGACCCAGTACTTC.

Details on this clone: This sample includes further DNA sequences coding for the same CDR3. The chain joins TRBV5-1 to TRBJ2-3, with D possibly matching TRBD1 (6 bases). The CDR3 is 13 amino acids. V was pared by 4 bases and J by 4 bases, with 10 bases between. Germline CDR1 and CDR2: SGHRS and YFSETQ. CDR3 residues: CASSPTGSDTQYF. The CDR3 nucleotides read TGCGCCAGCAGCCCTACAGGGTCAGATACGCAGTATTTT.

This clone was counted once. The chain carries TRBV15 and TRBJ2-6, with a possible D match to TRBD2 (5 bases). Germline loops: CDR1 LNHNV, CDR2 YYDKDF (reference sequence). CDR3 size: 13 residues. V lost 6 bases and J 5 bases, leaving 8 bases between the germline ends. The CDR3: CATRRGWANVLTF. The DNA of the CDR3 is TGTGCCACCAGACGGGGTTGGGCCAACGTCCTGACTTTC. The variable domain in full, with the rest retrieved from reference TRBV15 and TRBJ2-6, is DAMVIQNPRYQVTQFGKPVTLSCSQTLNHNVMYWYQQKSSQAPKLLFHYYDKDFNNEADTPDNFQSRRPNTSFCFLDIRSPGLGDTAMYLCATRRGWANVLTFGAGSRLTVL.

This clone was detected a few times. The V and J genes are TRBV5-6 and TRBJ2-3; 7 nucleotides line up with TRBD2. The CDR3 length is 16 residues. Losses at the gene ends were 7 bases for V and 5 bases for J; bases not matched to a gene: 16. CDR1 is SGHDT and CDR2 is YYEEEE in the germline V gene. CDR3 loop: CASSAPAAGRGDTQYF. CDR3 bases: TGTGCCAGCTCTGCCCCAGCAGCAGGGAGGGGAGATACGCAGTATTTT. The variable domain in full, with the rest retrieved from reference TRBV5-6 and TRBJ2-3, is DAGVTQSPTHLIKTRGQQVTLRCSPKSGHDTVSWYQQALGQGPQFIFQYYEEEERQRGNFPDRFSGHQFPNYSSELNVNALLLGDSALYLCASSAPAAGRGDTQYFGPGTRLTVL.

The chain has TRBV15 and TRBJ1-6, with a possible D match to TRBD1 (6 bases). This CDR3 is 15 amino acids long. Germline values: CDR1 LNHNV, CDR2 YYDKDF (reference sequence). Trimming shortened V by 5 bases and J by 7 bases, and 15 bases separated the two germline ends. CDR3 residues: CATSPPGQPNSPLHF. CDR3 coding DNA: TGTGCCACCAGCCCCCCTGGACAGCCGAATTCACCCCTCCACTTT.

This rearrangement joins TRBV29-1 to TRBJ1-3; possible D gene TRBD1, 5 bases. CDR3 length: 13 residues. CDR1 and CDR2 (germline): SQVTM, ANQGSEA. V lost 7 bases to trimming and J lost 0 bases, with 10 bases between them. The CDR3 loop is CSAGPHSGNTIYF. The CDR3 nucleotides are TGCAGCGCAGGGCCCCACTCTGGAAACACCATATATTTT.

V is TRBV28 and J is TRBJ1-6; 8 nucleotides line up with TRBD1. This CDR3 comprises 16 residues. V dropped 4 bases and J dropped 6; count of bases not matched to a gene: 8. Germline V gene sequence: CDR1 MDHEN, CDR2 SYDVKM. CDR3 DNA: TGTGCCAGCAGTTACTGGGGGACAGGATTTAATTCACCCCTCCACTTT. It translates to CASSYWGTGFNSPLHF.

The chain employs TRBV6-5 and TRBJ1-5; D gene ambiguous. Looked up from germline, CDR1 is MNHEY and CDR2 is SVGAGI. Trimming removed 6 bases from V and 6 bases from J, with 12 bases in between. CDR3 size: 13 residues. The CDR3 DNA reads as TGTGCCAGCAGACCTAGAGGTGGTCAGCCCCAGCATTTT. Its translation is CASRPRGGQPQHF.

The DNA of the CDR3 is TGTGCCTGGAGTCGCGGCGGGGAGCTGTTTTTT. It is translated as CAWSRGGELFF. V and J are TRBV30 and TRBJ2-2; D gene uncertain. Trimming removed 2 bases at V and 7 bases at J, with 5 bases between. This CDR3 has 11 amino acids. Looked up from germline, CDR1 is GTSNPN and CDR2 is SVGIG (reference sequence).

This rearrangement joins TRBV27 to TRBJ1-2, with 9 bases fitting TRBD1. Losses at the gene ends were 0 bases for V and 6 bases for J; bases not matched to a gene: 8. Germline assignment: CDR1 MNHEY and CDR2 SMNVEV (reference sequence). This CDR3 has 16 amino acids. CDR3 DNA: TGTGCCAGCAGTTTATCCCTGGGACAGGGTTCGGATGGCTACACCTTC. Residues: CASSLSLGQGSDGYTF.

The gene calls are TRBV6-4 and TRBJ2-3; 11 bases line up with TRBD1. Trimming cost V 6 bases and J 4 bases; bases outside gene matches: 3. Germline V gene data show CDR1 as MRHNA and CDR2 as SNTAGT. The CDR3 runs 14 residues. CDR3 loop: CASSVGQGADTQYF. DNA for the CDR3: TGTGCCAGCAGCGTGGGACAGGGGGCAGATACGCAGTATTTT.

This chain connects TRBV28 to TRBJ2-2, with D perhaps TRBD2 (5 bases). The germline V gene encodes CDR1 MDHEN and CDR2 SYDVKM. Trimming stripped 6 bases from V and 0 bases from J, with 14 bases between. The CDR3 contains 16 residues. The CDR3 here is CASRTPRLSNTGELFF. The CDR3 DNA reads TGTGCCAGCAGGACACCTAGACTATCGAACACCGGGGAGCTGTTTTTT. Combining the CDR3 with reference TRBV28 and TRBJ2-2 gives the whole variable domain DVKVTQSSRYLVKRTGEKVFLECVQDMDHENMFWYRQDPGLGLRLIYFSYDVKMKEKGDIPEGYSVSREKKERFSLILESASTNQTSMYLCASRTPRLSNTGELFFGEGSRLTVL.

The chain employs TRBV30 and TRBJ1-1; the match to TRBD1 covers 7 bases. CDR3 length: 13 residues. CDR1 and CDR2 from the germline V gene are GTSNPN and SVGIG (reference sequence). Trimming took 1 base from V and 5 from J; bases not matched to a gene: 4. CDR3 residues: CAWSGQGRTEAFF. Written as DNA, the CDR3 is TGTGCCTGGAGTGGACAGGGAAGGACTGAAGCTTTCTTT.

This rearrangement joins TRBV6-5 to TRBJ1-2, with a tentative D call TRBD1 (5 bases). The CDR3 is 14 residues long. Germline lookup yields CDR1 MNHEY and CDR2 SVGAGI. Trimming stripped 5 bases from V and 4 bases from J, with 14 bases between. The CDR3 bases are TGTGCCAGCAGTACCCAGGGTAGGGGCTATGGCTACACCTTC. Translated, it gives CASSTQGRGYGYTF.